This TCR beta chain was sequenced during a study of blood T cell repertoires in COVID-19. TCRdb keeps only in-frame clones here, not all; method: immunoSEQ multiplex PCR. The profile shows roughly 170,000 clones, 86% of them singletons. The CDR3 extends over 16 amino acids. CDR1 and CDR2 from the germline V gene are MDHEN and SYDVKM. Trimming removed 5 bases at V and 0 bases at J, with 14 bases between. The sample consisted of peripheral blood. The chain couples TRBV28 to TRBJ1-3, with no clear D. This sequence was found in a man in his 70s with active or convalescent COVID-19. CDR3 in DNA: TGTGCCAGCAGTCCCCCGCTGGGGAGCTCTGGAAACACCATATATTTT. Translated, it gives CASSPPLGSSGNTIYF.